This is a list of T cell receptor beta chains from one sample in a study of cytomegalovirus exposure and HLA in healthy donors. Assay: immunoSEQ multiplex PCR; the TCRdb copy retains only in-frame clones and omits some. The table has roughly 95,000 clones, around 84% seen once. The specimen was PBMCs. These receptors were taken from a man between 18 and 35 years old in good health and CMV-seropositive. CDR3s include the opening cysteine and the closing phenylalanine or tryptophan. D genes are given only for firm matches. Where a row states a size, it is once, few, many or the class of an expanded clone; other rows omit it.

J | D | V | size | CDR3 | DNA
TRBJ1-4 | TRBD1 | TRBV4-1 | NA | CASSALDRGGVQGNEKLFF | TGCGCCAGCAGCGCCCTTGACAGGGGAGGGGTCCAGGGGAATGAAAAACTGTTTTTT
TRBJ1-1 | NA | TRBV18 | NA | CASSPRRQGNTEAFF | TGTGCCAGCTCACCAAGGCGGCAGGGGAACACTGAAGCTTTCTTT
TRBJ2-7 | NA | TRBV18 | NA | CASSPPIMAEQYF | TGTGCCAGCTCACCACCGATTATGGCCGAGCAGTACTTC
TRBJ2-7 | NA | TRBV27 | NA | CASSPPGAYEQYF | TGTGCCAGCAGTCCGCCGGGTGCCTACGAGCAGTACTTC
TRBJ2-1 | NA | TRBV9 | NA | CASSVGGGSLNEQFF | TGTGCCAGCAGCGTAGGAGGCGGGTCCCTCAATGAGCAGTTCTTC
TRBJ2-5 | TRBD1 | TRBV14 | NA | CASSQRGLRDRVDETQYF | TGTGCCAGCAGCCAAAGAGGTCTTCGGGACAGGGTGGATGAGACCCAGTACTTC
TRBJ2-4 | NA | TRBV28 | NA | CASRGGIFKNIQYF | TGTGCCAGCAGGGGAGGTATATTCAAAAACATTCAGTACTTC
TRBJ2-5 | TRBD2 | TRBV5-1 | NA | CASSPTSGNQETQYF | TGCGCCAGCAGCCCTACAAGCGGGAACCAAGAGACCCAGTACTTC
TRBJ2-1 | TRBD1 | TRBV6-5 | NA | CASSSTGQGRNEQFF | TGTGCCAGCAGTTCGACGGGACAGGGTCGCAATGAGCAGTTCTTC
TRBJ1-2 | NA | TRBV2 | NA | CASSDGGANYGYTF | TGTGCCAGCAGTGACGGGGGGGCGAACTATGGCTACACCTTC
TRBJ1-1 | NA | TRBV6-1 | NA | CASSESLLRGEAFF | TGTGCCAGCAGTGAATCCCTTCTCAGGGGTGAAGCTTTCTTT
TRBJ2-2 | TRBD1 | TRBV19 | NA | CASSIDGTGGDTGELFF | TGTGCCAGTAGTATAGATGGGACAGGGGGCGATACCGGGGAGCTGTTTTTT
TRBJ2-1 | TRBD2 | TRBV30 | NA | CAWGTSYNEQFF | TGTGCCTGGGGGACTAGTTACAATGAGCAGTTCTTC
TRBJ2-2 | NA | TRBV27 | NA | CASTVGDMDTGELFF | TGTGCCAGCACCGTCGGGGATATGGACACCGGGGAGCTGTTTTTT
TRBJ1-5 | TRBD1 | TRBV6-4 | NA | CASSALTGNGNQPQHF | TGTGCCAGCAGTGCCTTGACAGGGAATGGCAATCAGCCCCAGCATTTT
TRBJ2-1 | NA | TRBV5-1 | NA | CASSISGLTYNEQFF | TGCGCCAGCAGCATAAGCGGTCTTACCTACAATGAGCAGTTCTTC
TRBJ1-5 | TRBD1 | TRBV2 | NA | CASRDTGDNQPQHF | TGTGCCAGCAGGGACACAGGGGACAATCAGCCCCAGCATTTT
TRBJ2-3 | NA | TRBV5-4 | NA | CASSSGQYTDTQYF | TGTGCCAGCAGCTCCGGACAGTACACAGATACGCAGTATTTT
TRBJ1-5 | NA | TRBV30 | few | CAWSAQNQPQHF | TGTGCCTGGAGTGCTCAGAATCAGCCCCAGCATTTT
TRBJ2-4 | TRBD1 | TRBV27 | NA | CASSLSTGEAKNIQYF | TGTGCCAGCAGCCTATCAACAGGGGAAGCCAAAAACATTCAGTACTTC
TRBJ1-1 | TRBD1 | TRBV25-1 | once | CASEGTGSMNTEAFF | TGTGCCAGCGAAGGGACAGGGAGCATGAACACTGAAGCTTTCTTT
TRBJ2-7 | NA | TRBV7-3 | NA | CASSSDRFNEQYF | TGTGCCAGCAGCTCCGACAGGTTCAACGAGCAGTACTTC
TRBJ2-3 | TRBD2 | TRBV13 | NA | CASSSRLTSVSTDTQYF | TGTGCCAGCAGCTCCCGTCTGACTAGCGTCAGCACAGATACGCAGTATTTT
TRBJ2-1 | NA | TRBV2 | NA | CASKGGGNEQFF | TGTGCCAGCAAGGGAGGGGGCAATGAGCAGTTCTTC
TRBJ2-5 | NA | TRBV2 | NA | CAGQTASETQYF | TGTGCCGGACAAACAGCTTCAGAGACCCAGTACTTC
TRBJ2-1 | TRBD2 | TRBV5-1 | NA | CASSLSGTSINEQFF | TGCGCCAGCAGCTTATCCGGGACTAGTATTAATGAGCAGTTCTTC
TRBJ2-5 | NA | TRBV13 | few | CASSSQGSRAETQYF | TGTGCCAGCAGCTCCCAGGGGAGTCGAGCGGAGACCCAGTACTTC
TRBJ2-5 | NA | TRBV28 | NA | CAGAREGETQYF | TGTGCCGGAGCGAGGGAAGGGGAGACCCAGTACTTC
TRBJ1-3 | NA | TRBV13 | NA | CASSLGQNSGNTIYF | TGTGCCAGCAGCCTCGGACAGAACTCTGGAAACACCATATATTTT
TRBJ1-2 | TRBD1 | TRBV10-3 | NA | CAISESSGTGFYGYTF | TGTGCCATCAGTGAGTCATCCGGGACAGGATTTTATGGCTACACCTTC
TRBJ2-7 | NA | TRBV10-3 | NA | CAISEYRAHEQYF | TGTGCCATCAGTGAATACAGGGCCCACGAGCAGTACTTC
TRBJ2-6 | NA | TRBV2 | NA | CASSRHREGANVLTF | TGTGCCAGCAGTCGTCACAGGGAGGGGGCCAACGTCCTGACTTTC
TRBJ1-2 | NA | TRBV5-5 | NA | CASSLQDNYGYTF | TGTGCCAGCAGCCTTCAGGATAACTATGGCTACACCTTC
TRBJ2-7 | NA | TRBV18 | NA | CASSPPSSYEQYF | TGTGCCAGCTCACCACCGAGCTCCTACGAGCAGTACTTC
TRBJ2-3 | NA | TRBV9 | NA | CASSAGSLTNTQYF | TGTGCCAGCAGCGCGGGAAGCCTCACGAATACGCAGTATTTT
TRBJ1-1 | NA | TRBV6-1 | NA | CASREAGVYTEAFF | TGTGCCAGCCGGGAGGCAGGGGTGTACACTGAAGCTTTCTTT
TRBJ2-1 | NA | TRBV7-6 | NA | CASSLGGGTTYNEQFF | TGTGCCAGCAGCTTAGGGGGCGGGACCACCTACAATGAGCAGTTCTTC
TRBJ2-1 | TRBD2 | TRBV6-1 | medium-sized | CASSGGGLEQFF | TGTGCCAGCAGTGGGGGGGGACTGGAGCAGTTCTTC
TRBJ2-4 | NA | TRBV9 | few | CASSSQDSPRGIQYF | TGTGCCAGCAGCTCCCAGGACTCACCTCGGGGCATTCAGTACTTC
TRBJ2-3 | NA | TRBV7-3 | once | CASSEGGGADTQYF | TGTGCCAGTTCAGAAGGAGGTGGGGCAGATACGCAGTATTTT
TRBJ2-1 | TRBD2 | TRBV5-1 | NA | CASSWEQGTSGSVYNEQFF | TGCGCCAGCAGCTGGGAACAGGGAACTAGCGGGAGTGTGTACAATGAGCAGTTCTTC
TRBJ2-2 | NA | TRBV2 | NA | CASSGNRNRANTGELFF | TGTGCCAGCAGTGGAAATAGGAACAGGGCGAACACCGGGGAGCTGTTTTTT
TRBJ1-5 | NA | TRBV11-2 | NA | CASSFGLSNQPQHF | TGTGCCAGCAGCTTTGGACTTAGCAATCAGCCCCAGCATTTT
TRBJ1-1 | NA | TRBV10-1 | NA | CASSGQLNTEAFF | TGCGCCAGCAGTGGACAGTTGAACACTGAAGCTTTCTTT
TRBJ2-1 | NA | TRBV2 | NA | CASSEGANEQFF | TGTGCCAGCAGTGAAGGAGCCAATGAGCAGTTCTTC
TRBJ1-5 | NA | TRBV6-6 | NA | CASRIDKTGQPQHF | TGTGCCAGCAGGATCGATAAGACAGGTCAGCCCCAGCATTTT
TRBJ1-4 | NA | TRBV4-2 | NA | CASSPLFATNEKLFF | TGTGCCAGCAGTCCTTTATTTGCAACTAATGAAAAACTGTTTTTT
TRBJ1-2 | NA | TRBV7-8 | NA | CASTVWGGAVYGYTF | TGTGCCAGCACCGTATGGGGGGGCGCAGTCTATGGCTACACCTTC
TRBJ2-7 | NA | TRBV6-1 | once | CASSLNRDHEQYF | TGTGCCAGCAGCTTAAACAGGGACCACGAGCAGTACTTC
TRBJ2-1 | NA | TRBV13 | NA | CASSLPRGPYNEQFF | TGTGCCAGCAGCTTACCCCGAGGGCCCTACAATGAGCAGTTCTTC
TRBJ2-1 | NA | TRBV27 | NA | CASSTRGISSYNEQFF | TGTGCCAGCAGTACTCGGGGGATCAGCTCCTACAATGAGCAGTTCTTC
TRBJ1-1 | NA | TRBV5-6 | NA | CASSLNPSFRGTEAFF | TGTGCCAGCAGCTTGAACCCTTCCTTCCGGGGCACTGAAGCTTTCTTT
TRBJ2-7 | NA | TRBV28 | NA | CASSSDSTYEQYF | TGTGCCAGCAGTTCAGACAGTACTTACGAGCAGTACTTC
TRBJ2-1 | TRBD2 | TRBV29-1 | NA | CSVGRASGRDEQFF | TGCAGCGTCGGACGGGCTAGCGGGAGGGACGAGCAGTTCTTC
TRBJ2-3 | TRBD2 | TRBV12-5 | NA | CASGPGTSRAADTQYF | TGTGCTAGTGGACCCGGGACTAGCAGGGCGGCAGATACGCAGTATTTT
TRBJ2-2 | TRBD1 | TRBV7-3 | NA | CASSSHRGNTGELFF | TGTGCCAGCAGCTCCCACAGGGGTAACACCGGGGAGCTGTTTTTT
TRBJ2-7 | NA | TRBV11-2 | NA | CASSLTGVYEQYF | TGTGCCAGCAGCTTAACGGGAGTCTACGAGCAGTACTTC